The subject of this entry is one T cell receptor (beta chain). This sample was included in a study of long-term antiretroviral therapy in people with HIV. Germline V gene sequence: CDR1 SGHRS, CDR2 YFSETQ. The V gene lost 4 bases and the J gene lost 4 bases, with 18 bases spanning the gap. The CDR3 covers 15 residues. It was version v3.0 of the immunoSEQ assay that was run at survey level. Some clones are missing from TCRdb's copy, which holds only in-frame ones; the method was immunoSEQ multiplex PCR. The profile shows 26,000 or so clones, about 88% of them singletons. This rearrangement joins TRBV5-1 to TRBJ2-7; tentatively, D is TRBD2 (6 bases). This TCR was recovered from a man over 45 with HIV. Sequences were derived from unsorted PBMCs, sampled 2 years after starting antiretroviral therapy. The CDR3: CASSPFPGTSYEQYF. Written as DNA, the CDR3 is TGCGCCAGCAGCCCCTTCCCCGGGACTTCTTACGAGCAGTACTTC.